This T cell receptor (beta chain) was captured in a study of T cell changes during pregnancy in multiple sclerosis. From germline, CDR1 is SGDLS and CDR2 YYNGEE. This CDR3 has 15 residues. Between the trimmed V and J ends, which lost 0 bases and 7 bases, there was a span of 14 bases. Measured with immunoSEQ multiplex PCR; TCRdb has only the in-frame clones, and not every one. The sample carries about 61,000 clones, 88% recorded once. The gene calls are TRBV9 and TRBJ2-4; tentatively, D is TRBD2 (5 bases). Sequencing was performed on peripheral blood, taken in the first trimester of pregnancy. The clonotype was recovered from a female donor with multiple sclerosis, enrolled in a pregnancy study. The CDR3 sequence: CASSVEPGSGNIQYF. In DNA form, the CDR3 reads TGTGCCAGCAGCGTAGAACCGGGATCTGGGAACATTCAGTACTTC.